Listed below are T cell receptor beta chains from one sample, sequenced in a study of vaccination effects on CD4 cells after COVID-19. Here immunoSEQ multiplex PCR was the method, and the copy in TCRdb shows in-frame clones only, minus some. This sample carries around 30,000 clones, roughly 60% of them seen once, and the ten largest clones take almost 10%. These receptors have no known antigen. The source material was CD4+ T cells from PBMCs cultured without peptide, sampled before COVID-19 vaccination. The receptors derive from a human donor who received a COVID-19 vaccine. The CDR3 runs from the conserved cysteine through the conserved F or W. Fields, in order: D gene, J gene, V gene, clone size, CDR3 DNA, CDR3 protein. A D gene is named only where the DNA matches it firmly. Only some rows state a clone size, as once, few, many or a class for expanded clones.

NA | TRBJ2-3 | TRBV11-2 | NA | TGTGCCAGCAGCCCCGGCGGGACTAGCACAGATACGCAGTATTTT | CASSPGGTSTDTQYF
NA | TRBJ1-2 | TRBV12-3/TRBV12-4 | NA | TGTGCCAGCAGTTCGGCGGGGAACTATGGCTACACCTTC | CASSSAGNYGYTF
NA | TRBJ1-4 | TRBV5-4 | NA | TGTGCCAGCAGCCCCATGGGGGAAAAACTGTTTTTT | CASSPMGEKLFF
NA | TRBJ2-2 | TRBV24-1 | few | TGTGCCACCAGTGATACCGGGGAGCTGTTTTTT | CATSDTGELFF
NA | TRBJ2-7 | TRBV18 | NA | TGTGCCAGCTCACGGGGAGATGGGGAGCAGTACTTC | CASSRGDGEQYF
NA | TRBJ1-1 | TRBV7-9 | NA | TGTGCCAGCAGCTTAGAGGGACGGCTGAACACTGAAGCTTTCTTT | CASSLEGRLNTEAFF
NA | TRBJ2-1 | TRBV5-4 | NA | TGTGCCAGCACCAGAGAGAGCAATGAGCAGTTCTTC | CASTRESNEQFF
TRBD2 | TRBJ2-2 | TRBV6-2/TRBV6-3 | few | TGTGCCAGCAGCAACGGACTAGCCCACACCGGGGAGCTGTTTTTT | CASSNGLAHTGELFF
TRBD1 | TRBJ1-2 | TRBV7-9 | NA | TGTGCCAGCAGCCCCGACAGGGGCGCTGGCTACACCTTC | CASSPDRGAGYTF
TRBD2 | TRBJ2-2 | TRBV27 | NA | TGTGCCAGCACAATGCGGGGGAGCGGCACCGGGGAGCTGTTTTTT | CASTMRGSGTGELFF
NA | TRBJ1-5 | TRBV7-8 | NA | TGTGCCAGCAGCTTAGTCGGGGGGTATAGCAATCAGCCCCAGCATTTT | CASSLVGGYSNQPQHF
TRBD1 | TRBJ1-2 | TRBV5-5 | NA | TGTGCCAGCAGCTTGGAAGGACAGGGGGCGCGGTACACCTTC | CASSLEGQGARYTF
TRBD1 | TRBJ1-2 | TRBV10-2 | NA | TGCGCCAGCAGTATAGGGACAGAGTATGGCTACACCTTC | CASSIGTEYGYTF
NA | TRBJ2-1 | TRBV5-6 | NA | TGTGCCAGCAGCTTGACGGGCTCCTACAATGAGCAGTTCTTC | CASSLTGSYNEQFF
NA | TRBJ1-5 | TRBV4-1 | NA | TGCGCCAGCAGCCAAGTCGATATGGGGTGGGTCAATCAGCCCCAGCATTTT | CASSQVDMGWVNQPQHF
NA | TRBJ2-5 | TRBV11-2 | NA | TGTGCCAGCAGCCCGCGGGGGCAGACCCAGTACTTC | CASSPRGQTQYF
NA | TRBJ2-3 | TRBV6-5 | NA | TGTGCCAGCAGTACAGGACGGTCTAGCACAGATACGCAGTATTTT | CASSTGRSSTDTQYF
TRBD1 | TRBJ2-5 | TRBV9 | once | TGTGCCAGCAGCGTCGGGACAGGCCTAGAGACCCAGTACTTC | CASSVGTGLETQYF
NA | TRBJ1-1 | TRBV5-4 | NA | TGTGCCAGCAGCTTGGCCGGTTGGGGAAACACTGAAGCTTTCTTT | CASSLAGWGNTEAFF
NA | TRBJ1-3 | TRBV4-2 | NA | TGTGCCAGCAGCCAAGATGGTACAGTTGGAAACACCATATATTTT | CASSQDGTVGNTIYF
TRBD2 | TRBJ2-7 | TRBV5-8 | few | TGTGCCAGCAGCTTGGCCTTCAGGACTAGCGGGTTGAGGGACTACGAGCAGTACTTC | CASSLAFRTSGLRDYEQYF
TRBD2 | TRBJ2-5 | TRBV5-1 | NA | TGCGCCAGCAGCTTGGCCACTAGCGTGACAGAGACCCAGTACTTC | CASSLATSVTETQYF
NA | TRBJ2-3 | TRBV12-5 | NA | TGTGCTAGTGGTTTGGTATTGCAGGGGGGAGTCACAGATACGCAGTATTTT | CASGLVLQGGVTDTQYF
TRBD1 | TRBJ2-7 | TRBV11-1 | NA | TGTGCCAGCAGCTTCGAGACAGGGCAAGCCTACGAGCAGTACTTC | CASSFETGQAYEQYF
TRBD1 | TRBJ2-7 | TRBV7-9 | NA | TGTGCCAGCAGCTTAGCCGGGACAGGGGGCCTTCTCTACGAGCAGTACTTC | CASSLAGTGGLLYEQYF
TRBD1 | TRBJ1-1 | TRBV6-4 | NA | TGTGCCAGCAGTGAGGACAGGGTTGGCACTGAAGCTTTCTTT | CASSEDRVGTEAFF
TRBD2 | TRBJ2-3 | TRBV5-1 | NA | TGCGCCAGCAGCCTCCCCAGCGGGGGGGCTACAGATACGCAGTATTTT | CASSLPSGGATDTQYF
TRBD2 | TRBJ2-2 | TRBV6-2/TRBV6-3 | NA | TGTGCCAGCAACCCGACTAGCGGGGGGCGGACCGGGGAGCTGTTTTTT | CASNPTSGGRTGELFF
NA | TRBJ2-1 | TRBV7-9 | NA | TGTGCCAGCAGCCGACTGAGGGGGGGCTTGGGTGAGCAGTTCTTC | CASSRLRGGLGEQFF
TRBD1 | TRBJ2-4 | TRBV5-1 | NA | TGCGCCAGCAGCTTAGGGACAGGGACCAAAAACATTCAGTACTTC | CASSLGTGTKNIQYF
NA | TRBJ2-2 | TRBV7-9 | NA | TGTGCCAGCAGCTTAGGAGGAGCTAACACCGGGGAGCTGTTTTTT | CASSLGGANTGELFF
NA | TRBJ1-1 | TRBV19 | NA | TGTGCCAGTAGTAGTGGAGGAAAGAACACTGAAGCTTTCTTT | CASSSGGKNTEAFF
TRBD2 | TRBJ2-2 | TRBV4-1 | NA | TGCGCCAGCAGCCAAGGGGGGGGACTAGCGGGACGGAACACCGGGGAGCTGTTTTTT | CASSQGGGLAGRNTGELFF
TRBD2 | TRBJ2-7 | TRBV13 | NA | TGTGCCAGCAGCCCACCGACTAGCGGGATCTCCTACGAGCAGTACTTC | CASSPPTSGISYEQYF
TRBD2 | TRBJ2-7 | TRBV5-4 | NA | TGTGCCAGCAGCTCCCGGGACTACACCTACGAGCAGTACTTC | CASSSRDYTYEQYF
TRBD2 | TRBJ2-4 | TRBV9 | NA | TGTGCCAGCAGCGTAGGGCTAGCGGGGGCCTTAGCCAAAAACATTCAGTACTTC | CASSVGLAGALAKNIQYF
NA | TRBJ2-1 | TRBV11-3 | NA | TGTGCCAGCAGCTTAGCAGAAGGCAATGAGCAGTTCTTC | CASSLAEGNEQFF
NA | TRBJ2-3 | TRBV2 | once | TGTGCCAGCATAATGGCAGATACGCAGTATTTT | CASIMADTQYF
NA | TRBJ1-3 | TRBV3-1/TRBV3-2 | NA | TGTGCCAGCAGCCAAGGAGGTGTCTCTGGAAACACCATATATTTT | CASSQGGVSGNTIYF